The 5 T cell receptor beta chains listed next were all sequenced from one sample in a study of shared clonotypes between healthy human individuals. The data were produced by immunoSEQ multiplex PCR, yet TCRdb's version contains in-frame clones alone and is incomplete. The sample lists about 2.4 million clones; more than 85% were seen once. Sequenced: naive CD4+ T cells from PBMCs. Regarding subset: CD45RA+ positively selected. Receptors originate from a man aged 18 to 30 in good health. Some clones in this sample may be carry-over from other donors' samples.

The chain carries TRBV18 and TRBJ1-2, with 7 bases lining up with TRBD1. Germline V gene data show CDR1 as KGHSH and CDR2 as LQKENI. J was trimmed by 1 base and V by 3 bases; bases with no gene match: 8. CDR3 length equals 16 residues. The CDR3: CASSPGTWDSNYGYTF. As DNA, the CDR3 is TGTGCCAGCTCACCTGGAACCTGGGACAGTAACTATGGCTACACCTTC.

The chain links TRBV18 to TRBJ2-7; D not certain. Germline loops: CDR1 KGHSH, CDR2 LQKENI. Trimming pared 3 bases from V and 2 bases from J, leaving 14 bases between. This CDR3 region has 15 residues. CDR3 loop: CASSPYSRGTYEQYF. The DNA of the CDR3 is TGTGCCAGCTCACCTTACTCGCGAGGCACCTACGAGCAGTACTTC.

This sequence joins TRBV9 and TRBJ1-1, with 10 bases identical to TRBD1. This CDR3 comprises 15 residues. The trim removed 3 bases at V and 1 base at J, leaving 3 bases unmatched. Germline V gene data show CDR1 as SGDLS and CDR2 as YYNGEE. The CDR3 is CASSGRQGANTEAFF. For the CDR3, the DNA is TGTGCCAGCAGCGGCAGACAGGGGGCGAACACTGAAGCTTTCTTT.

This chain joins TRBV6-1 and TRBJ1-2; D possibly corresponds to TRBD1 (6 bases). Germline V CDR1 and CDR2: MNHNS, SASEGT. The CDR3 loop spans 13 amino acids. V was shortened by 4 bases and J by 7 bases, with 13 bases between the two germline ends. Written as DNA, the CDR3 is TGTGCCAGCAGTGTTGAGGCAGGGGCTGGCTACACCTTC. Encoded protein: CASSVEAGAGYTF.

This chain connects TRBV28 to TRBJ2-5; 11 nucleotides line up with TRBD1. Germline V gene data show CDR1 as MDHEN and CDR2 as SYDVKM. The V and J ends lost 3 bases and 7 bases, in that order; junction bases with no gene match: 10. This CDR3 region has 16 residues. CDR3 coding DNA: TGTGCCAGCAGTTTGCGCAGGACAGGGGGCTCTGGGACCCAGTACTTC. Its translation is CASSLRRTGGSGTQYF.